This is a list of T cell receptor beta chains from one sample in a study of OX40 agonist ivuxolimab in advanced cancers. Produced via immunoSEQ multiplex PCR; TCRdb's table is partial and in-frame only. The top ten clones hold roughly 36% of a sample with about 15,000 clones, over 65% of them seen once. Specimen: CD4+ or CD8+ T cells sorted from blood, collected in a trial of the OX40 agonist ivuxolimab. The receptors here all came from an adult with an advanced solid tumor such as melanoma, head and neck, liver or kidney cancer. The CDR3 runs from the conserved cysteine through the conserved F or W. Each record gives: clone size, D gene, J gene, V gene, CDR3 DNA, CDR3 protein. The D gene is left open where the match is weak. Clone size is not always given. Where it is, it says once, few, many or a class for expanded clones.

>.|TRBD2|TRBJ2-7|TRBV5-1
TGCGCCAGCAGCTTGGGGCCTAGCGGGAGTCTTAGCGAGCAGTACTTC
CASSLGPSGSLSEQYF
>few|.|TRBJ1-5|TRBV19
TGTGCCAGTAGTGTCGGGTTGCTCGGCGGACAGCCCCAGCATTTT
CASSVGLLGGQPQHF
>.|.|TRBJ2-7|TRBV10-1
TGCGCCAGCAGTGACTCCAGCAGCTCCTACGAGCAGTACTTC
CASSDSSSSYEQYF
>.|TRBD2|TRBJ2-7|TRBV11-3
TGTGCCAGCAGCTTAGTCGCTGCGGGAGCACACGAGCAGTACTTC
CASSLVAAGAHEQYF
>.|.|TRBJ1-5|TRBV28
TGTGCCAGCAGATTAAGAGGGGGTAATAGCAATCAGCCCCAGCATTTT
CASRLRGGNSNQPQHF
>.|.|TRBJ2-5|TRBV7-9
TGTGCCAGCAGCCCCGATGGTAGAGAGACCCAGTACTTC
CASSPDGRETQYF
>.|TRBD1|TRBJ1-1|TRBV4-2
TGTGCCAGCAGCCTCACCGGACAGGGGGACACTGAAGCTTTCTTT
CASSLTGQGDTEAFF
>.|TRBD1|TRBJ1-1|TRBV6-4
TGTGCCAGCAGCGGGGACAGGGGGACTGAAGCTTTCTTT
CASSGDRGTEAFF
>.|.|TRBJ1-1|TRBV7-3
TGTGCCAGCAGTTTCGGAGGGAACACTGAAGCTTTCTTT
CASSFGGNTEAFF
>.|TRBD1|TRBJ1-2|TRBV4-1
TGCGCCAGCAGCCCCCTGGACAGGGACTATGGCTACACCTTC
CASSPLDRDYGYTF
>few|.|TRBJ2-3|TRBV9
TGTGCCAGCAGCGAAGAAGGGACGGTCACAGATACGCAGTATTTT
CASSEEGTVTDTQYF
>.|.|TRBJ1-2|TRBV6-1
TGTGCCAGCAGTGCGCAGCGGTGGGGTGGCTACACCTTC
CASSAQRWGGYTF
>few|TRBD1|TRBJ1-1|TRBV4-2
TGTGCCAGCAGCTGGGACAGGACCCTGAACACTGAAGCTTTCTTT
CASSWDRTLNTEAFF
>once|TRBD1|TRBJ2-3|TRBV19
TGTGCCAGTAGAACAGGGGGAGATACGCAGTATTTT
CASRTGGDTQYF
>medium-sized|.|TRBJ2-7|TRBV19
TGTGCCAGTAGTATGTCCAGGGACGAGCGATACTTC
CASSMSRDERYF
>.|.|TRBJ2-7|TRBV11-2
TGTGCCAGCAGCTATAGTTCCTCCTACGAGCAGTACTTC
CASSYSSSYEQYF
>few|.|TRBJ2-7|TRBV28
TGTGCCAGCAGTTTCGGAAGACATCCCTACGAGCAGTACTTC
CASSFGRHPYEQYF
>.|.|TRBJ2-3|TRBV6-1
TGTGCCAGCAGTGAAGTGGGAGATACGCAGTATTTT
CASSEVGDTQYF
>.|TRBD2|TRBJ2-7|TRBV10-3
TGTGCCATCAGTGAACTAGCGGGAGGTTCCTACGAGCAGTACTTC
CAISELAGGSYEQYF
>.|TRBD2|TRBJ2-2|TRBV28
TGTGCCAGCCGGACTAGCGGGAGTTCCGGGGAGCTGTTTTTT
CASRTSGSSGELFF
>.|.|TRBJ1-2|TRBV27
TGTGCCAGCAGTTCGTACCTTAACTATGGCTACACCTTC
CASSSYLNYGYTF
>.|.|TRBJ1-5|TRBV12-5
TGTGCTAGTGGTGACGGTCAGCCCCAGCATTTT
CASGDGQPQHF
>few|TRBD1|TRBJ1-5|TRBV10-3
TGTGCCATTGGACAGGGGGCTCGGAATCAGCCCCAGCATTTT
CAIGQGARNQPQHF
>.|.|TRBJ1-1|TRBV4-1
TGCGCCAGCAGCCGGGGGGGGTCGGTCACTGAAGCTTTCTTT
CASSRGGSVTEAFF
>once|TRBD2|TRBJ2-7|TRBV7-2
TGTGCCAGCAGCTTAGGACTAGCGGGGGTAACCTACGAGCAGTACTTC
CASSLGLAGVTYEQYF
>many|.|TRBJ2-3|TRBV7-8
TGTGCCAGCAGCTTACGGGATAGTAGCACAGATACGCAGTATTTT
CASSLRDSSTDTQYF
>once|TRBD2|TRBJ2-1|TRBV2
TGTGCCCTAGCGGGAGGGCCGGGTAATGAGCAGTTCTTC
CALAGGPGNEQFF
>.|TRBD1|TRBJ2-7|TRBV11-3
TGTGCCAGCAGCTTAGCCCCGACAGGGTTCGAGCAGTACTTC
CASSLAPTGFEQYF
>few|.|TRBJ2-3|TRBV27
TGTGCCAGCAGTTTATGGGTCACAGATACGCAGTATTTT
CASSLWVTDTQYF
>few|.|TRBJ2-7|TRBV11-2
TGTGCCAGCAGCCGGACCGCTACCTACGAGCAGTACTTC
CASSRTATYEQYF
>once|.|TRBJ2-7|TRBV2
TGTGCCAGCAGGGGTGGAGTTGGGACCTACGAGCAGTACTTC
CASRGGVGTYEQYF
>.|.|TRBJ1-3|TRBV2
TGTGCCAGCAGTGACCTTACAGGGCTATCTGGAAACACCATATATTTT
CASSDLTGLSGNTIYF
>.|TRBD2|TRBJ2-1|TRBV4-1
TGCGCCAGCAGCCAGCGTCTAGCGGGAGGGCCGTACAATGAGCAGTTCTTC
CASSQRLAGGPYNEQFF
>.|.|TRBJ2-7|TRBV7-9
TGTGCCAGCAGCTTGGACGGGCAGCGGGCCTACGAGCAGTACTTC
CASSLDGQRAYEQYF
>few|.|TRBJ2-2|TRBV4-1
TGCGCCAGCAGCCAAGAAGTAGCCGGGGAGCTGTTTTTT
CASSQEVAGELFF
>few|TRBD2|TRBJ2-7|TRBV27
TGTGCCAGCAGCGCCTGGGATGCTCGTGGGACTACCCTAAGCTTC
CASSAWDARGTTLSF
>.|.|TRBJ1-2|TRBV27
TGTGCCAGCAGTTTTTCTGGGGGGGCTAACTATGGCTACACCTTC
CASSFSGGANYGYTF